What follows are 30 T cell receptor beta chains derived from one specimen sequenced in a study of post-analysis software for immune sequencing data (dated by TCRdb to 2014 to 2015). On the study overall, not on this receptor specifically: Patients showed significantly higher frequencies than controls for roughly 5 TRBV segments, among them TRBV5-6, TRBV5-1 and TRBV20-1.

The method was PCR. Sequencing was carried out with an Illumina HiSeq 2500. To reduce PCR and sequencing biases, unique molecular identifiers were built into the TCR beta cDNA libraries. The raw public data were reprocessed by TCRdb itself: fastp quality trimming at Q25, MiXCR clonotype calling, in-frame beta chains only. Each entry is one CDR3 protein sequence, shown with its most common DNA and genes. Recorded for this sample are 650,000 to 850,000 distinct CDR3 sequences; approximately 53% of them occurred a single time. The top ten clones comprise under 6% of the sample. The antigens for these receptors are not known. Sequencing was done on a sample of blood. Source of these receptors: a girl between 10 and 17 years old with multiple sclerosis.

This clonotype was seen a few times. The rearrangement uses TRBV7-2 and TRBJ2-1; D is perhaps TRBD2 (5 bases). The CDR3 extends over 13 amino acids. The ends were cut back, 0 bases at V and 10 bases at J, with 10 bases in the middle. Looked up from germline, CDR1 is SGHTA and CDR2 is FQGNSA. CDR3 sequence reads: CASSLASEREQFF. CDR3 sequence (DNA): TGTGCCAGCAGCTTAGCTTCTGAGCGGGAGCAGTTCTTC. The entire variable domain, with the rest obtained from reference TRBV7-2 and TRBJ2-1, is as follows: GAGVSQSPSNKVTEKGKDVELRCDPISGHTALYWYRQSLGQGLEFLIYFQGNSAPDKSGLPSDRFSAERTGGSVSTLTIQRTQQEDSAVYLCASSLASEREQFFGPGTRLTVL.

Here the CDR3 reads CSAETSGEVYEQYF. DNA for the CDR3: TGCAGTGCCGAGACTAGCGGGGAGGTCTACGAGCAGTACTTC. The chain has TRBV20-1 and TRBJ2-4; 11 nucleotides match TRBD2. The DNA end lines up better with TRBJ2-7; the J call may be wrong. The CDR3 is 14 amino acids. The V gene's germline CDR1 is DFQATT and CDR2 SNEGSKA (reference sequence).

This clonotype occurred a few times. The chain is built from TRBV15 and TRBJ2-5; 7 bases line up with TRBD2. Per the germline V gene, CDR1 is LNHNV and CDR2 is YYDKDF (reference sequence). This CDR3 spans 16 amino acids. V was pared by 0 bases and J by 3 bases, with 7 bases of the junction left unmatched. CDR3 residues: CATSRDLASGEETQYF. The CDR3 DNA sequence: TGTGCCACCAGCAGAGATCTGGCTAGCGGTGAAGAGACCCAGTACTTC.

The rearrangement joins TRBV5-1 to TRBJ2-3; 7 bases are shared with TRBD1. The V gene end was trimmed by 0 bases and the J gene end by 2 bases; junction bases not matched to a gene: 9. Per the germline V gene, CDR1 is SGHRS and CDR2 is YFSETQ. The CDR3 contains 17 residues. The DNA for the CDR3 is TGCGCCAGCAGCTTGGTGTTCCAGGGGGTTTACACAGATACGCAGTATTTT. Translation gives CASSLVFQGVYTDTQYF.

The V gene is TRBV29-1, the J gene TRBJ2-1, with D perhaps TRBD2 (6 bases). V gave up 5 bases and J gave up 8 bases, with 13 bases separating them. The CDR3 loop spans 12 amino acids. Germline CDR1 reads SQVTM; CDR2 reads ANQGSEA. CDR3 sequence reads: CSVLEGMDEQFF. In nucleotides, the CDR3 is TGCAGCGTTCTGGAGGGGATGGATGAGCAGTTCTTC.

This sequence joins TRBV27 and TRBJ1-1; 9 nucleotides match TRBD1. This CDR3 comprises 15 residues. The V segment lost 6 bases and the J segment 3 bases; nucleotides outside the gene matches: 8. Germline V gene lookup returns CDR1 MNHEY and CDR2 SMNVEV (reference sequence). DNA of the CDR3: TGTGCCAGCAGAAAATGGACAGGGGCGGACACTGAAGCTTTCTTT. Amino acids: CASRKWTGADTEAFF.

The table lists this clonotype with a count of one. This chain links TRBV20-1 with TRBJ1-5; 11 nucleotides align to TRBD1. The CDR3 spans 13 residues. With V trimmed by 5 bases and J by 6 bases, 3 bases remained unmatched. Germline CDR1 and CDR2: DFQATT and SNEGSKA (reference sequence). CDR3 sequence (DNA): TGCAGTGCTGGACAGGGGGCAGGTCAGCCCCAGCATTTT. This sequence encodes CSAGQGAGQPQHF.

There are a few counts of this clonotype. The rearrangement uses TRBV6-1 and TRBJ1-2, with D hard to call. Between the trimmed V and J ends, which lost 3 bases and 1 base, there was a span of 3 bases. CDR1 MNHNS and CDR2 SASEGT come from the germline V gene. The CDR3 contains 12 residues. The CDR3 region is CASSDSNYGYTF. The CDR3 DNA sequence: TGTGCCAGCAGTGACAGTAACTATGGCTACACCTTC.

In DNA, the CDR3 is TGCAGTGCTAGACAGGGGGCCTCCGAGCAGTACTTC. This gives the protein CSARQGASEQYF. The chain links TRBV20-1 to TRBJ2-7, with TRBD1 matching over 8 bases. Trimming cost V 2 bases and J 6 bases; bases outside gene matches: 3. This CDR3 comprises 12 residues. CDR1 and CDR2 from the germline V gene are DFQATT and SNEGSKA (reference sequence).

The chain couples TRBV27 to TRBJ1-1; D is unresolved. Germline CDR1 and CDR2: MNHEY and SMNVEV (reference sequence). With 4 bases removed from V and 0 bases from J, the gap between germline ends came to 12 bases. The CDR3 has 15 residues. The CDR3 coding sequence is TGTGCCAGCAGTTCCCCCTCCAGAGTGAACACTGAAGCTTTCTTT. This translates into CASSSPSRVNTEAFF.

The gene calls are TRBV29-1 and TRBJ2-5, with D tentatively TRBD1 or TRBD2 (5 bases each). The CDR3 is made up of 13 amino acids. Germline assignment: CDR1 SQVTM and CDR2 ANQGSEA. The V and J ends lost 6 bases and 5 bases respectively, with 16 bases between them. The CDR3 DNA is TGCAGCGTCGGGACGGTCTTATCTGAGACCCAGTACTTC. It is translated as CSVGTVLSETQYF.

This chain uses TRBV7-9 with TRBJ1-1, with 7 bases lining up with TRBD1. The CDR3 is 14 amino acids. Germline values: CDR1 SEHNR, CDR2 FQNEAQ (reference sequence). V gave up 0 bases and J gave up 6 bases; unmatched junction bases: 4. This chain's CDR3 is CASSLARGGPEAFF. The CDR3 DNA reads TGTGCCAGCAGCTTAGCGCGAGGGGGCCCTGAAGCTTTCTTT. The entire variable domain, with the rest obtained from reference TRBV7-9 and TRBJ1-1, is as follows: DTGVSQNPRHKITKRGQNVTFRCDPISEHNRLYWYRQTLGQGPEFLTYFQNEAQLEKSRLLSDRFSAERPKGSFSTLEIQRTEQGDSAMYLCASSLARGGPEAFFGQGTRLTVV.

The table lists this clonotype with a few counts. V usage is TRBV6-6 and J usage is TRBJ1-2, with D perhaps matching TRBD1 (5 bases). This CDR3 is built from 15 residues. V lost 4 bases, J lost 4 bases, and 16 bases lay in between. The germline V gene has CDR1 MNHNY and CDR2 SVGAGI (reference sequence). CDR3 residues: CASSSSRGYSYGYTF. For the CDR3, the DNA is TGTGCCAGCAGTTCCTCGCGGGGGTATAGCTATGGCTACACCTTC.

This clonotype was seen just once. This chain links TRBV7-9 with TRBJ2-1; D not resolved. This CDR3 is built from 16 residues. Germline values: CDR1 SEHNR, CDR2 FQNEAQ (reference sequence). V lost 6 bases to trimming and J lost 2 bases, with 17 bases between them. The CDR3 reads CASSSLRSRTYNEQFF. DNA for the CDR3: TGTGCCAGCAGTTCCCTTCGCAGCCGCACCTACAATGAGCAGTTCTTC.

The chain employs TRBV29-1 and TRBJ2-5; D gene unclear. The CDR3 totals 11 residues. V was pared by 0 bases and J by 5 bases, with 4 bases between. Germline V CDR1 and CDR2: SQVTM, ANQGSEA. CDR3 loop: CSVEEWETQYF. The CDR3 nucleotides are TGCAGCGTTGAAGAGTGGGAGACCCAGTACTTC.

V gene TRBV20-1 combines with J gene TRBJ2-4, with D possibly being TRBD2 (5 bases). This CDR3 spans 15 amino acids. CDR1 is DFQATT, CDR2 SNEGSKA, per germline (reference sequence). The ends were cut back, 3 bases at V and 0 bases at J, with 12 bases in the middle. CDR3: CSARAQAVAKNIQYF. The CDR3 coding sequence is TGCAGTGCTAGGGCTCAAGCGGTAGCCAAAAACATTCAGTACTTC.

V is TRBV9 and J is TRBJ1-1; D is unresolved. The germline V gene encodes CDR1 SGDLS and CDR2 YYNGEE. V was trimmed by 0 bases and J by 4 bases, leaving 10 bases between them. The CDR3 has 14 residues. The DNA for the CDR3 is TGTGCCAGCAGCGTAGCCGGGTTAGCCACTGAAGCTTTCTTT. It specifies CASSVAGLATEAFF.

The CDR3 DNA reads TGCAGAGGGGATGCAGGTCGGTTGGGGACTGAAGCTTTCGCCGGGACAGCGAATTCACCCCTCCACTTT. It translates to CRGDAGRLGTEAFAGTANSPLHF. This rearrangement joins TRBV20-1 to TRBJ1-6; the match to TRBD1 covers 7 bases. The length of the CDR3 is 23 residues. CDR1 and CDR2 from the germline V gene are DFQATT and SNEGSKA (reference sequence).

This clonotype turned up a few times. The junction departs from the called germline gene at one end, perhaps through a read error. The V and J genes are TRBV3-1 and TRBJ2-4, with 16 bases aligning to TRBD2. The CDR3 is 16 residues long. Germline CDR1 and CDR2: LGHDT and YNNKEL (reference sequence). CDR3 nucleotide sequence: TGTGCCGGCAGCCTAATGGGGACTAGCGGGAGGGAAATTCAGTACTTC. Translation: CAGSLMGTSGREIQYF. Based on the CDR3 plus reference TRBV3-1 and TRBJ2-4, the full variable domain is DTAVSQTPKYLVTQMGNDKSIKCEQNLGHDTMYWYKQDSKKFLKIMFSYNNKELIINETVPNRFSPKSPDKAHLNLHINSLELGDSAVYFCAGSLMGTSGREIQYFGAGTRLSVL.

The J gene is TRBJ2-7, the V gene TRBV13; TRBD2 matches at 10 bases. Trimming at V came to 4 bases and at J to 3 bases, leaving 6 bases not matched to a gene. From germline, CDR1 is PRHDT and CDR2 FYEKMQ (reference sequence). The CDR3 covers 15 residues. The CDR3 DNA reads as TGTGCCAGCAGCTGGCCTAGCGGGAGAGTCTACGAGCAGTACTTC. Amino acids: CASSWPSGRVYEQYF. Full variable domain (rest looked up from reference TRBV13 and TRBJ2-7): AAGVIQSPRHLIKEKRETATLKCYPIPRHDTVYWYQQGPGQDPQFLISFYEKMQSDKGSIPDRFSAQQFSDYHSELNMSSLELGDSALYFCASSWPSGRVYEQYFGPGTRLTVT.

The chain joins TRBV10-3 to TRBJ1-2, with D unresolved. CDR3 length equals 13 residues. V lost 4 bases and J 0 bases, leaving 6 bases between the germline ends. The V gene's germline CDR1 is ENHRY and CDR2 SYGVKD. The CDR3 DNA sequence: TGTGCCATCAGTGTTACAGCTAACTATGGCTACACCTTC. Translated, it gives CAISVTANYGYTF.

Comments on this clonotype: At one end, the junction sequence differs from germline, possibly due to a read error. The chain has TRBV7-3 and TRBJ2-1; TRBD1 matches 9 bases. The CDR3 extends over 15 amino acids. Germline V gene sequence: CDR1 SGHTA, CDR2 FQGTGA. CDR3 DNA sequence: TGTGCCAGTAGCTTAGGACAGGGGTGGAACAATGAGCAGTTCTTC. This encodes CASSLGQGWNNEQFF.

The chain couples TRBV4-1 to TRBJ2-3; tentative D call: TRBD1 (6 bases). The V gene's germline CDR1 is MGHRA and CDR2 YSYEKL. Trimming took off 2 bases at V and 10 bases at J, with 13 bases between the two ends. This CDR3 is 13 amino acids long. In DNA form, the CDR3 reads TGCGCCAGCAGCCAATCTCCTACAGGGTCGCAGTATTTT. It codes for CASSQSPTGSQYF.

The chain is built from TRBV11-1 and TRBJ2-3; 12 bases align to TRBD2. CDR3 length: 22 residues. The germline V gene encodes CDR1 SGHAT and CDR2 FQDESV (reference sequence). The J segment lost 0 bases and the V segment lost 2 bases, leaving 18 bases of the junction unmatched. The CDR3 region is CASSLTPGLAGGGLRSTDTQYF. The CDR3 nucleotides are TGTGCCAGCAGCTTAACCCCGGGTCTAGCGGGAGGGGGGCTTCGGAGCACAGATACGCAGTATTTT.

The V and J genes are TRBV6-2 or TRBV6-3 and TRBJ2-7; no clear D gene. CDR1 and CDR2 (germline): MNHEY, SVGEGT. This CDR3 region has 14 residues. V was shortened by 6 bases and J by 6 bases, with 18 bases between the two germline ends. This chain's CDR3 is CASRTHEITREQYF. The CDR3 nucleotides read TGTGCCAGCAGGACCCACGAGATCACCCGCGAGCAGTACTTC.

The DNA for the CDR3 is TGTGCCAGCAGTTTACTTGTTCATAGCGGCTCCTACGAGCAGTACTTC. Translating gives CASSLLVHSGSYEQYF. This rearrangement joins TRBV12-3 or TRBV12-4 to TRBJ2-7; D may be TRBD2 (6 bases). V lost 2 bases and J lost 0, with 14 bases in between. The CDR3 runs 16 residues.

The chain links TRBV29-1 to TRBJ1-2, with D possibly TRBD1 on 6 matching bases. The CDR3 extends over 14 amino acids. Trimming removed 7 bases from V and 1 base from J, with 16 bases in between. Germline lookup yields CDR1 SQVTM and CDR2 ANQGSEA. In DNA, the CDR3 is TGCAGCGCGGCTCGGGACACCTATAACTATGGCTACACCTTC. Protein product: CSAARDTYNYGYTF.

This chain uses TRBV5-1 with TRBJ2-7; D tentatively reads TRBD1 or TRBD2 (7 bases each). Germline lookup yields CDR1 SGHRS and CDR2 YFSETQ. The CDR3 is 15 amino acids. V was trimmed by 4 bases and J by 5 bases, leaving 19 bases between them. The DNA of the CDR3 is TGCGCCAGCAGCCTGGGAGGGGGCCTTCGTGACGAGCAGTACTTC. This translates into CASSLGGGLRDEQYF.

This rearrangement joins TRBV29-1 to TRBJ2-3; TRBD2 matches at 9 bases. CDR1 and CDR2 (germline): SQVTM, ANQGSEA. The CDR3 totals 15 residues. V gave up 8 bases and J gave up 2 bases; unmatched junction bases: 11. The CDR3 nucleotides read TGCAGCCCATGGGGCGGGAGGGACTTCACAGATACGCAGTATTTT. It specifies CSPWGGRDFTDTQYF.

A remark on this clonotype: One end of the junction is discordant with germline, which a read error may explain. The rearrangement uses TRBV19 and TRBJ2-7; D is uncertain. This CDR3 has 14 residues. Germline CDR1 reads LNHDA; CDR2 reads SQIVND (reference sequence). The CDR3 DNA reads as TGTGCCAGTAGTATGTTAACAGCAACCTACGGGCAGTACTTC. It specifies CASSMLTATYGQYF.